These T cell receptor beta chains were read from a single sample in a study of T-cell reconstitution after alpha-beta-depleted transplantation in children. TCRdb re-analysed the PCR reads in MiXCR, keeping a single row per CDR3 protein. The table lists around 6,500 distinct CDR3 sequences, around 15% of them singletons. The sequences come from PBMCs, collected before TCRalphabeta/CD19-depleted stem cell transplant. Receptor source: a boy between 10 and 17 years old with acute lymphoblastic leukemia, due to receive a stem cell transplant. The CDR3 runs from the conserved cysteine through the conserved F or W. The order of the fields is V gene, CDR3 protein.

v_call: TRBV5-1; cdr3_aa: CASSFVYSYNEQFF
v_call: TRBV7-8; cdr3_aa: CASSLVGEARFF
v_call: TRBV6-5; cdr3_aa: CASSWGPASNDEQYF
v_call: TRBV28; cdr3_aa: CASSSLTLATQHNEQFF
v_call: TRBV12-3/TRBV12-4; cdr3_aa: CASSPDWGTRRGFYEQYF
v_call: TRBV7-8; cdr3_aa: CASSYGADTQYF
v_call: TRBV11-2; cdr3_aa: CASSLGGADTDTQYF
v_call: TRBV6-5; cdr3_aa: CASSYSLSRTGYNEQFF
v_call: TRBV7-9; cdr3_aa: CASSSRGHEQYF
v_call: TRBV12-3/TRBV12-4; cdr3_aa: CASGLSSGAGYTF
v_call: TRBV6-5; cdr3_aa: CASSYTGGYNEQFF
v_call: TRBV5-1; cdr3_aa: CASSLGGGSDPEAFF
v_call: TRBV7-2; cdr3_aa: CASSLQTYNYGYTF
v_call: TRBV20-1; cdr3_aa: CSARTRSHEQFF
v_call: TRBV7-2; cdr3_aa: CASSLGTGELFF
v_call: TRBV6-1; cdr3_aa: CASREESSYNSPLHF
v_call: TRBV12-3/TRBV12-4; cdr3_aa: CASSSDTDTQYF
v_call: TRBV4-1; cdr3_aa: CASSQRGDGFSYNEQFF
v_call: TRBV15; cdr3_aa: CATSTGRWGQGISSYNEQFF
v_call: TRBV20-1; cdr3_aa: CSATDRGSFSYEQYF
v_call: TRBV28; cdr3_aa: CASSRQNYEQYF
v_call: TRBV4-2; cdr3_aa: CASSQSVQGLQPQHF
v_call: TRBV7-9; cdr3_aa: CASSPGGSSFSGNTIYF
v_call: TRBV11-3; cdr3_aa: CASSLTQAGRYEQYF
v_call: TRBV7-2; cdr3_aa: CASSSYQGGTSTGELFF
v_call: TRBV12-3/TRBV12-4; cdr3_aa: CALSVRWTESFRDTQYF
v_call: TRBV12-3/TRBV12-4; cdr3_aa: CARPLRDSNQPQHF
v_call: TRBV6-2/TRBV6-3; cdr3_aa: CASSYDRAVEQFF
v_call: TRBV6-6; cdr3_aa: CASSFLVEQFF
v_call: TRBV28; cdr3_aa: CASSLPTPGQGTQYF
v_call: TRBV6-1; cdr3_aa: CASSETPSGTGTYGYTF
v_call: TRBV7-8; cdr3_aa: CASSLAGQSYEQYF
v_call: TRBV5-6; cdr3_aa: CASSLLAGVEQYF
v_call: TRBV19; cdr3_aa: CASSLRTGSDTQYF
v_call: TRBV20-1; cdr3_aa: CSASPQVRGTQYF
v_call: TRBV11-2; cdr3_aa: CASSFRTSHTGELFF
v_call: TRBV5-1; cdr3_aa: CASSLAPGLAPDEQFF
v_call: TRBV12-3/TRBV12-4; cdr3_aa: CASSFPGRATDTQYF
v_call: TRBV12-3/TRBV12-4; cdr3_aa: CASSYARDQPQHF
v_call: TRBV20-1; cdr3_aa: CSATGTGVSGNTIYF
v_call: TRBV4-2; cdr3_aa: CASSQDTGLGAYEQYF
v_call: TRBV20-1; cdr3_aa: CSASLDRANYGYTF
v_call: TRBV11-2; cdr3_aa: CASSRDRGVNYGYTF
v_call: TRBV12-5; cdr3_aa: CASGLVLYGEQFF
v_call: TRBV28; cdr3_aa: CASSQFGSGYNSPLHF
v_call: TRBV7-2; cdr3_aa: CASSLVPQGAQETQYF